Sequencing of this TCR beta chain was carried out in a study of neurological immune-mediated disorders. TCRdb used MiXCR to reprocess the 5' RACE reads, holding one entry per CDR3 protein. The repertoire consists of about 62,000 distinct CDR3 sequences, with roughly 3.5% occurring once and the leading ten covering 2.2%. The sequencing input was PBMCs. The TCR sequence derives from a woman in her forties or fifties with multiple sclerosis.

CDR3 region: CSINLGKIQYF. CDR3 nucleotides: TGCAGCATTAACCTGGGAAAAATTCAGTACTTC. This chain uses TRBV29-1 with TRBJ2-4; D call uncertain. The germline gives CDR1 SQVTM, CDR2 ANQGSEA. This CDR3 comprises 11 residues. V gave up 8 bases and J gave up 10 bases, with 15 bases separating them.